These T cell receptor beta chains were read from a single sample in a study of T cells after yellow fever vaccination. Using its own MiXCR run on the 5' RACE reads, TCRdb lists one record per CDR3 protein. The table shows 100,000 or so distinct CDR3 sequences, with roughly 8.2% occurring only once. The material sequenced was CD8+ T cells not binding an NS4B(214-222) dextramer, sorted from PBMCs, taken roughly 14 days after the first yellow fever vaccination. The receptors originated from a man aged 18-30 years who received the YFV17D yellow fever vaccine. CDR3s include the opening cysteine and the closing phenylalanine or tryptophan. Fields, in order: D gene, V gene, J gene, clone size, CDR3 DNA, CDR3 protein. A D gene is named only where the DNA matches it firmly. The size of a clone is reported for some rows only, either as once, few or many, or as a class for expanded clones.

NA	TRBV6-5	TRBJ2-7	NA	TGTGCCAGCAGTTTCGGGCAGGCATTGCCCTACGAGCAGTACTTC	CASSFGQALPYEQYF
NA	TRBV2	TRBJ1-3	few	TGTGCCAGCAGTTATTGGGACAACTCTGGAAACACCATATATTTT	CASSYWDNSGNTIYF
NA	TRBV7-9	TRBJ2-1	few	TGTGCCAGCAGCCCGACAGGACATGACCAGTTCTTC	CASSPTGHDQFF
NA	TRBV30	TRBJ2-1	NA	TGTGCCTGGAGCCTGGACTCGTCCTACAATGAGCAGTTCTTC	CAWSLDSSYNEQFF
NA	TRBV12-3/TRBV12-4	TRBJ1-1	few	TGTGCCAGCAGGGTGGGACAAGAAGCTTTCTTT	CASRVGQEAFF
NA	TRBV27	TRBJ2-1	NA	TGTGCCAGCAGTCTTTTTTCCAGCTCCTACAATGAGCAGTTCTTC	CASSLFSSSYNEQFF
NA	TRBV12-3/TRBV12-4	TRBJ1-5	few	TGTGCCAGCAGTCGGACACTAGGATATCAGCCCCAGCATTTT	CASSRTLGYQPQHF
NA	TRBV14	TRBJ2-4	many	TGTGCCAGCAGCCAAGGCGTGTCCAAAAACATTCAGTACTTC	CASSQGVSKNIQYF
NA	TRBV10-2	TRBJ2-7	few	TGCGCCAGCAGGACAGGAACGGACTACGAGCAGTACTTC	CASRTGTDYEQYF
TRBD2	TRBV7-8	TRBJ2-3	many	TGTGCCAGCAGCTTAGGATACGCGGGGGGGACAGATACGCAGTATTTT	CASSLGYAGGTDTQYF
NA	TRBV12-3/TRBV12-4	TRBJ1-2	few	TGTGCCAGCCAGATTTCTTTATCCCAGGGCTATGGCTACACCTTC	CASQISLSQGYGYTF
NA	TRBV7-6	TRBJ2-7	NA	TGTGCCAGCAGCCCCTTCAGGGTGCACGAGCAGTACTTC	CASSPFRVHEQYF
NA	TRBV7-4	TRBJ2-3	few	TGTGCCAGCAGCTTAGCTGTTAGTCAGGTGGTGGGAGATACGCAGTATTTT	CASSLAVSQVVGDTQYF
NA	TRBV7-2	TRBJ1-2	NA	TGTGCCAGCAGCCCCCGGACAGTGCGCTATGGCTACACCTTC	CASSPRTVRYGYTF
NA	TRBV4-3	TRBJ2-4	few	TGCGCCAGCAGCCGTGGGACAGGCGGGAGGGCCAAAAACATTCAGTACTTC	CASSRGTGGRAKNIQYF
NA	TRBV27	TRBJ1-1	NA	TGTGCCAGCAAGACAGACATGAACACTGAAGCTTTCTTT	CASKTDMNTEAFF
NA	TRBV4-1	TRBJ1-1	NA	TGCGCCAGCAGCCTGATGGGCAGGCCAATGAACACTGAAGCTTTCTTT	CASSLMGRPMNTEAFF
NA	TRBV19	TRBJ1-2	many	TGTGCCAGTAGAAGATCCCCGATGGCTGGCTACACCTTC	CASRRSPMAGYTF
TRBD1	TRBV30	TRBJ2-1	NA	TGTGCCTGGAGCACAGGGGTGGATGAGCAGTTCTTC	CAWSTGVDEQFF
TRBD1	TRBV6-2/TRBV6-3	TRBJ2-5	NA	TGTGCCAGCAGTTTGGTAGGGGGCATTTTGGAGACCCAGTACTTC	CASSLVGGILETQYF
NA	TRBV9	TRBJ2-5	many	TGTGCCAGCAGCGTAGACGGATCCCAAGAGACCCAGTACTTC	CASSVDGSQETQYF
TRBD1	TRBV4-3	TRBJ1-1	NA	TGCGCCAGCAGCCAGGGGCAGGGGGCAAACACTGAAGCTTTCTTT	CASSQGQGANTEAFF
NA	TRBV7-2	TRBJ1-3	NA	TGTGCCAGCAGCTCCCCCTTGGCAGGTCGAAACACCATATATTTT	CASSSPLAGRNTIYF
NA	TRBV25-1	TRBJ2-2	few	TGTGCCAGCAGTGAAAAGATCGATGCGAACACCGGGGAGCTGTTTTTT	CASSEKIDANTGELFF
NA	TRBV29-1	TRBJ2-5	NA	TGCAGCGCTGAAATTGGGGGCCGGGAGACCCAGTACTTC	CSAEIGGRETQYF
NA	TRBV7-8	TRBJ2-5	few	TGTGCCAGCAGCTTAGCGTTCGAGACCCAGTACTTC	CASSLAFETQYF
NA	TRBV20-1	TRBJ2-1	NA	TGCAGTGCTAGATGGACACGAAGCTCCTACAATGAGCAGTTCTTC	CSARWTRSSYNEQFF
NA	TRBV7-9	TRBJ2-5	few	TGTGCCAGCACCAAAGCCCAGGGGCGGGAAGAGACCCAGTACTTC	CASTKAQGREETQYF
TRBD1	TRBV29-1	TRBJ2-2	NA	TGCAGCGTTGACCTCGGACAGGGGAACACCGGGGAGCTGTTTTTT	CSVDLGQGNTGELFF
NA	TRBV6-5	TRBJ2-5	NA	TGTGCCAGCAGTTACACCGGGACTTTCCAAGAGACCCAGTACTTC	CASSYTGTFQETQYF
TRBD2	TRBV29-1	TRBJ2-1	many	TGCAGCGTTGAAGAACCCGGACTAGTCTACAATGAGCAGTTCTTC	CSVEEPGLVYNEQFF
NA	TRBV4-3	TRBJ1-4	few	TGCGCCAGCAGCCAAGATCCACAGGGTATGAATGAAAAACTGTTTTTT	CASSQDPQGMNEKLFF